Presented here are 19 T cell receptor beta chains from one specimen sequenced in a study of radiotherapy plus CTLA-4 blockade in lung cancer. Assay used: immunoSEQ multiplex PCR; TCRdb lists only in-frame clones, some missing. The sample lists some 110,000 clones; 70% to 85% were seen once. Source: peripheral blood, taken from a patient treated with radiotherapy plus ipilimumab. These receptors were taken from a human donor with non-small cell lung cancer that progressed on radiotherapy plus ipilimumab. Some clones in this sample may be carry-over from other donors' samples.

This clone was counted a single time. V and J are TRBV29-1 and TRBJ1-1; weak D call: TRBD1 (5 bases). In germline, CDR1 is SQVTM, CDR2 ANQGSEA. Trimming left V 0 bases short and J 10 bases short, with 21 bases between. The CDR3 extends over 15 amino acids. The CDR3 DNA reads TGCAGCGTTGAAGATGCCTTAGAAGGAGGGGATGGAGCTTTCTTT. Encoded protein: CSVEDALEGGDGAFF.

The V and J genes are TRBV7-2 and TRBJ2-4, with TRBD2 matching over 7 bases. Germline lookup yields CDR1 SGHTA and CDR2 FQGNSA. Trimming removed 5 bases from V and 5 bases from J; junction bases left unmatched: 6. CDR3 length: 14 amino acids. The DNA for the CDR3 is TGTGCCAGCAGCCCACAGCGGGGCCAAAACATTCAGTACTTC. It specifies CASSPQRGQNIQYF.

V and J are TRBV4-2 and TRBJ2-7, with TRBD1 identical over 8 bases. V trimming: 0 bases; J trimming: 5 bases; junction bases outside the gene matches: 6. Germline V gene data show CDR1 as LGHNA and CDR2 as YNFKEQ. The CDR3 is made up of 15 amino acids. The CDR3 sequence: CASSQEDRVINEQYF. CDR3 bases: TGTGCCAGCAGCCAAGAGGACAGGGTGATAAACGAGCAGTACTTC.

The rearrangement links TRBV7-2 to TRBJ1-1, with TRBD1 matching over 9 bases. The V and J ends lost 1 base and 5 bases, in that order; junction bases with no gene match: 11. This CDR3 is 17 amino acids long. CDR1 SGHTA and CDR2 FQGNSA come from the germline V gene. DNA for the CDR3: TGTGCCAGCAGCTTAGGTCGACAGGGGGGGAGAGTAACTGAAGCTTTCTTT. This encodes CASSLGRQGGRVTEAFF.

The chain employs TRBV5-6 and TRBJ1-1, with TRBD1 matching over 7 bases. Germline lookup yields CDR1 SGHDT and CDR2 YYEEEE. V trimming: 2 bases; J trimming: 4 bases; junction bases outside the gene matches: 8. The CDR3 is made up of 15 amino acids. The CDR3 reads CASSFRGGTGTEAFF. CDR3 in DNA: TGTGCCAGCAGCTTCAGAGGGGGCACGGGCACTGAAGCTTTCTTT.

The chain combines TRBV4-3 with TRBJ2-5; D possibly corresponds to TRBD2 (7 bases). Germline V gene data show CDR1 as LGHNA and CDR2 as YSLEER. Trimming removed 1 base from V and 1 base from J, with 10 bases in between. This CDR3 contains 15 residues. The CDR3 region is CASSQARGGQETQYF. CDR3 DNA sequence: TGCGCCAGCAGCCAAGCAAGGGGGGGCCAAGAGACCCAGTACTTC.

V and J are TRBV9 and TRBJ1-1, with a weak D call TRBD1 (5 bases). V lost 4 bases and J 2 bases, leaving 18 bases between the germline ends. There are 16 residues in the CDR3. From germline, CDR1 is SGDLS and CDR2 YYNGEE. CDR3: CASSPQLGRTNTEAFF. DNA for the CDR3: TGTGCCAGCAGCCCCCAGTTGGGGCGGACAAACACTGAAGCTTTCTTT.

As to this clone: The junction departs from germline at one end; a sequencing error may be responsible. This rearrangement joins TRBV7-7 to TRBJ2-2, with no clear D. CDR1 and CDR2 from the germline V gene are SSHAT and FNYEAQ (reference sequence). There are 14 residues in the CDR3. Written as DNA, the CDR3 is TGTGCTAGCAGCACCAATCGGAACACCGGGGAGCTGTTTTTT. Translating gives CASSTNRNTGELFF.

The chain combines TRBV7-3 with TRBJ2-2; TRBD1 matches 10 bases. The CDR3 covers 15 residues. Germline lookup yields CDR1 SGHTA and CDR2 FQGTGA. V was pared by 5 bases and J by 6 bases, with 6 bases of the junction left unmatched. The CDR3 DNA reads TGTGCCAGCAGCCCGGTGGACAGGGGGTCCGGGGAGCTGTTTTTT. The encoded protein is CASSPVDRGSGELFF.

The chain has TRBV12-5 and TRBJ1-1, with D maybe TRBD1 (5 bases). This CDR3 is built from 14 residues. Trimming shortened V by 1 base and J by 0 bases, and 6 bases separated the two germline ends. Germline V CDR1 and CDR2: LGHNT, FRNRAP. The CDR3 DNA follows: TGTGCTAGTGGTTTGGGGGGGGTGAACACTGAAGCTTTCTTT. This sequence encodes CASGLGGVNTEAFF.

V gene TRBV12-5 combines with J gene TRBJ2-7; unclear D gene. The CDR3 is 12 residues long. Germline V lookup: CDR1 LGHNT, CDR2 FRNRAP. V was cut by 5 bases and J by 7 bases, with 12 bases left in between. CDR3 DNA: TGTGCTAGTGGTCTCGCCGTGGGAGAGCAGTACTTC. It is translated as CASGLAVGEQYF.

In this sample, this clone turned up a few times. The chain carries TRBV7-2 and TRBJ1-4; 10 positions match TRBD1. The trim removed 5 bases at V and 6 bases at J, leaving 6 bases unmatched. CDR3 size: 15 residues. CDR1 and CDR2 from the germline V gene are SGHTA and FQGNSA. CDR3: CASSKTGQGDEKLFF. CDR3 in DNA: TGTGCCAGCAGCAAAACCGGACAGGGGGATGAAAAACTGTTTTTT.

About this clone itself: The junction shows a germline mismatch at one end, possibly a read error. The V and J genes are TRBV7-7 and TRBJ2-5, with TRBD1 as a possible D gene (5 bases). Per germline, CDR1 SSHAT and CDR2 FNYEAQ (reference sequence). The CDR3 loop spans 13 amino acids. DNA for the CDR3: TGTGCTAGCAGCTTTCGACAGCAAGAGACCCAGTACTTC. It specifies CASSFRQQETQYF.

The rearrangement links TRBV19 to TRBJ1-1; the D is unclear. The CDR3 consists of 13 residues. The V gene's germline CDR1 is LNHDA and CDR2 SQIVND (reference sequence). Between the trimmed V and J ends, which lost 9 bases and 1 base, there was a span of 12 bases. The DNA of the CDR3 is TGTGCCAGCTCGGGAACCCCGAACACTGAAGCTTTCTTT. As protein: CASSGTPNTEAFF.

About this clone: An end of the junction differs from the germline gene, which may be a read error. The rearrangement links TRBV7-7 to TRBJ2-5; D assignment may be TRBD1 or TRBD2 (5 bases each). The CDR3 has 13 residues. In germline, CDR1 is SSHAT, CDR2 FNYEAQ (reference sequence). CDR3 in DNA: TGTGCTAGCAGCGCCACGGGGCACGAGACCCAGTACTTC. It yields the protein CASSATGHETQYF.

The rearrangement uses TRBV29-1 and TRBJ2-3; D may match TRBD1 or TRBD2 (5 bases each). Per the germline V gene, CDR1 is SQVTM and CDR2 is ANQGSEA. CDR3 length: 16 residues. Trimming removed 0 bases at V and 0 bases at J, with 13 bases between. DNA for the CDR3: TGCAGCGTTGAAGATAAAGGGACGGACAGCACAGATACGCAGTATTTT. This codes for CSVEDKGTDSTDTQYF.

This clone showed up just once. This chain connects TRBV27 to TRBJ1-1; TRBD1 aligns across 8 bases. V shed 8 bases, J shed 6 bases, and the junction held 2 bases outside the gene matches. CDR1 and CDR2 from the germline V gene are MNHEY and SMNVEV (reference sequence). The CDR3 is 11 amino acids. CDR3 amino acids: CASGQGPEAFF. CDR3 sequence (DNA): TGTGCCAGCGGACAGGGCCCTGAAGCTTTCTTT.

The V and J genes are TRBV4-3 and TRBJ1-2; D gene uncertain. The CDR3 loop spans 14 amino acids. From germline, CDR1 is LGHNA and CDR2 YSLEER. V lost 1 base, J lost 2 bases, and 8 bases lay in between. CDR3 DNA sequence: TGCGCCAGCAGCCAAGGGACGGCCAACTATGGCTACACCTTC. Amino acids: CASSQGTANYGYTF.

Comments on this clone: Germline is not matched at one junction end, which may reflect a read error. This rearrangement joins TRBV7-7 to TRBJ2-3; 13 nucleotides match TRBD2. The germline V gene has CDR1 SSHAT and CDR2 FNYEAQ (reference sequence). This CDR3 is built from 16 residues. The CDR3 spells CASSPGLAGSRDTQYF. CDR3 sequence (DNA): TGTGCTAGCAGTCCGGGACTAGCGGGGAGTCGGGATACGCAGTATTTT.